This is a list of T cell receptor beta chains from one sample in a study of cytomegalovirus exposure and HLA in healthy donors. Some clones are missing from TCRdb's copy, which holds only in-frame ones; the method was immunoSEQ multiplex PCR. The data show fewer than 200,000 clones, with roughly four fifths seen just once and 0.75% to 0.8% held by the top ten. The source material was PBMCs. All receptors come from a female donor in good health and CMV-seronegative. The CDR3 runs from the conserved cysteine through the conserved F or W.

>TRBJ2-5|TRBV6-1
CASTEVIGETQYF
>TRBJ2-1|TRBV5-6
CASSPDRGPLLEYEQFF
>TRBJ2-7|TRBV18
CASSPNRDREQYF
>TRBJ1-4|TRBV28
CASSFRQGGLRATNEKLFF
>TRBJ2-1|TRBV7-3
CASSFGWDSDEQFF
>TRBJ2-1|TRBV4-1
CASSTSGTGRWNEQFF
>TRBJ1-2|TRBV7-9
CASSLDSDDYGYTF
>TRBJ2-3|TRBV27
CASSPGRLAGFLGEYF
>TRBJ2-3|TRBV30
CAWSHRPGLASDTQYF
>TRBJ2-6|TRBV18
CASSPQLTGSSGANGLTF